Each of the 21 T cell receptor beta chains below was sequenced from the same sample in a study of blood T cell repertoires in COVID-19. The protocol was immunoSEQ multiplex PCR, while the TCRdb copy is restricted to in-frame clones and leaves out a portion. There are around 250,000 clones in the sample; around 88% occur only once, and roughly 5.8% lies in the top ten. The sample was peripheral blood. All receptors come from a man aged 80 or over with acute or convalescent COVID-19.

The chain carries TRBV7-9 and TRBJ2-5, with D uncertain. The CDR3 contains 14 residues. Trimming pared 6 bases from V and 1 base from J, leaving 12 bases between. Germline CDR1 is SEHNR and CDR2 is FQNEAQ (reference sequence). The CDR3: CASRPMGFQETQYF. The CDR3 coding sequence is TGTGCCAGCAGGCCGATGGGCTTCCAAGAGACCCAGTACTTC.

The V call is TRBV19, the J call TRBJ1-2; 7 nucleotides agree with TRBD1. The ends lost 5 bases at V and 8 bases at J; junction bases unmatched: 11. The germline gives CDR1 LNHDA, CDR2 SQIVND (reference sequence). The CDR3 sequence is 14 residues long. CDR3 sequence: CASSSAQGVGGYTF. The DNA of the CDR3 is TGTGCCAGTAGTTCGGCCCAGGGGGTGGGCGGCTACACCTTC.

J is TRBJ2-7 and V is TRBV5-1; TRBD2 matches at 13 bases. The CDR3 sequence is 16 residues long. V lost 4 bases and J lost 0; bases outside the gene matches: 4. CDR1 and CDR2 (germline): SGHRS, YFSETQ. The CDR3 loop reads CASSPRLAGGSYEQYF. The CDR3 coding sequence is TGCGCCAGCAGCCCAAGACTAGCGGGAGGCTCCTACGAGCAGTACTTC.

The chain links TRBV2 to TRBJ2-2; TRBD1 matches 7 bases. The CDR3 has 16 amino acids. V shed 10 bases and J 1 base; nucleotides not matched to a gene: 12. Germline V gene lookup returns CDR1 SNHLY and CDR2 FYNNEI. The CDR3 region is CANTPRQGWNTGELFF. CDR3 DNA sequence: TGTGCCAACACACCGAGACAGGGTTGGAACACCGGGGAGCTGTTTTTT.

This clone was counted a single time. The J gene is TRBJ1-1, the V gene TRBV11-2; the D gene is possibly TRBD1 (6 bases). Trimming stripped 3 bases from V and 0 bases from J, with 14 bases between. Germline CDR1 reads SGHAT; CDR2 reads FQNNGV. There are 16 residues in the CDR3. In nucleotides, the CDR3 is TGTGCCAGCAGCTTGCAGGGAGGGGGGATGAACACTGAAGCTTTCTTT. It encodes CASSLQGGGMNTEAFF. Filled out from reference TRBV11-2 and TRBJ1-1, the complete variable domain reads EAGVAQSPRYKIIEKRQSVAFWCNPISGHATLYWYQQILGQGPKLLIQFQNNGVVDDSQLPKDRFSAERLKGVDSTLKIQPAKLEDSAVYLCASSLQGGGMNTEAFFGQGTRLTVV.

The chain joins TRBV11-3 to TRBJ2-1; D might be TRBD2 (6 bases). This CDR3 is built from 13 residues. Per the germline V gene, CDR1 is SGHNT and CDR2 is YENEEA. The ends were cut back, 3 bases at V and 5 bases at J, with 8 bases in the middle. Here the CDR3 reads CASSLLADNEQFF. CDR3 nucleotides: TGTGCCAGCAGCTTGTTAGCGGACAATGAGCAGTTCTTC. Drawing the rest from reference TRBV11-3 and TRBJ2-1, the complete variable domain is EAGVVQSPRYKIIEKKQPVAFWCNPISGHNTLYWYLQNLGQGPELLIRYENEEAVDDSQLPKDRFSAERLKGVDSTLKIQPAELGDSAVYLCASSLLADNEQFFGPGTRLTVL.

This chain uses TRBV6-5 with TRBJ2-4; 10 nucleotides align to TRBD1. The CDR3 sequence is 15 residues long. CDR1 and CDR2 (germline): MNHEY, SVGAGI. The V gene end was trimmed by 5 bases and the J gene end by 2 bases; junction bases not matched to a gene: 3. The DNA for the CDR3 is TGTGCCAGCAGTCCGGGACAGGGGTCCAAAAACATTCAGTACTTC. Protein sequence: CASSPGQGSKNIQYF.

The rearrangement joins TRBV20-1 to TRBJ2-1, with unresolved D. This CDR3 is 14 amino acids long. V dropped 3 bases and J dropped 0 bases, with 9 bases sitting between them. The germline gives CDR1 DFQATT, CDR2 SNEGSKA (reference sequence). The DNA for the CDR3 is TGCAGTGCTAGTCCCCTACTCTCCTACAATGAGCAGTTCTTC. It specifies CSASPLLSYNEQFF.

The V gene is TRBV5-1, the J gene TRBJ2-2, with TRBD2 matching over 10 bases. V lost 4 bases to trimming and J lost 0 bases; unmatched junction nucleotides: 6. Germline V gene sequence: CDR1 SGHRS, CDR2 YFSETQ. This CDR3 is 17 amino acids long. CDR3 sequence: CASSLQLAGSNTGELFF. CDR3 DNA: TGCGCCAGCAGCCTCCAACTAGCGGGGTCGAACACCGGGGAGCTGTTTTTT.

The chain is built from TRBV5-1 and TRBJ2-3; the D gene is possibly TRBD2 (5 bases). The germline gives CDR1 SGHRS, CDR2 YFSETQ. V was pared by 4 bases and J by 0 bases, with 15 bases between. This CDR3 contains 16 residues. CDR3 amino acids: CASSLGRTPSTDTQYF. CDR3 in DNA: TGCGCCAGCAGCCTGGGGAGAACTCCCAGCACAGATACGCAGTATTTT.

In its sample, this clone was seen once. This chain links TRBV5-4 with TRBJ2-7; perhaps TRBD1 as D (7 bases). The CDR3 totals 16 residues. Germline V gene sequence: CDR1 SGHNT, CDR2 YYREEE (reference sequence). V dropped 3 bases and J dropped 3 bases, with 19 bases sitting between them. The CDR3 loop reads CASSWDSGGSGYEQYF. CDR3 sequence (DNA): TGTGCCAGCAGCTGGGACTCAGGGGGTTCTGGCTACGAGCAGTACTTC.

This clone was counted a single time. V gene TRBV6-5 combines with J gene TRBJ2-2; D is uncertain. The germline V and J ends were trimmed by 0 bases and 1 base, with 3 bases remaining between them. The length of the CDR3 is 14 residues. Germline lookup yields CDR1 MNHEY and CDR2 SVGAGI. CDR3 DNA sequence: TGTGCCAGCAGTTACTCCCGGAACACCGGGGAGCTGTTTTTT. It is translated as CASSYSRNTGELFF.

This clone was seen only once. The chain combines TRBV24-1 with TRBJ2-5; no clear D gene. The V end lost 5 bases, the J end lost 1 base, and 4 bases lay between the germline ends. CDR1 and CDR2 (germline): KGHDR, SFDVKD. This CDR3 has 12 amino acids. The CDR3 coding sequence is TGTGCCACCAGTGGGGCCCAAGAGACCCAGTACTTC. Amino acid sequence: CATSGAQETQYF.

The CDR3 protein is CASTIGWAGDYEQFF. The CDR3 DNA follows: TGTGCCAGCACCATAGGGTGGGCGGGAGACTATGAGCAGTTCTTC. The chain carries TRBV27 and TRBJ2-1; 7 bases align to TRBD2. V dropped 7 bases and J dropped 8; count of bases not matched to a gene: 14. Germline V lookup: CDR1 MNHEY, CDR2 SMNVEV (reference sequence). The CDR3 loop spans 15 amino acids.

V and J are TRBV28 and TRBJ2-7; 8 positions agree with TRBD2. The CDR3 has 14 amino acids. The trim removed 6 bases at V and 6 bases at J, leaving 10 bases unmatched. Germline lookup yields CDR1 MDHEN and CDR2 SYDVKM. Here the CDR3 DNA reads TGTGCCAGCAGAAGAAGCGGGAGCAAACTCGAGCAGTACTTC. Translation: CASRRSGSKLEQYF.

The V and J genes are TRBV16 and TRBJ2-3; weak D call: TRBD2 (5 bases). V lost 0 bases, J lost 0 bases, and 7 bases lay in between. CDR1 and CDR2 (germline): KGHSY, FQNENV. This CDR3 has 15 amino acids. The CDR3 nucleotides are TGTGCCAGCAGCCAATCGCGGGTCAGCACAGATACGCAGTATTTT. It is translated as CASSQSRVSTDTQYF.

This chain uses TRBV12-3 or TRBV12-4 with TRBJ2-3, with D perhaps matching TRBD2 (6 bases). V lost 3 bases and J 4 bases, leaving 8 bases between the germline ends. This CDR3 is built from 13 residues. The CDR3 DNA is TGTGCCAGCAGTTTCTGGGGGGCAGATACGCAGTATTTT. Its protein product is CASSFWGADTQYF.

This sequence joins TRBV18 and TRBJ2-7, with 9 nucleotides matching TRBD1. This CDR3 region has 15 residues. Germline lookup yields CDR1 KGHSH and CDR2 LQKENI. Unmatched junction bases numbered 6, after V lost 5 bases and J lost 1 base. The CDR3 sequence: CASSISGTGSYEQYF. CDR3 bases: TGTGCCAGCTCAATATCCGGGACAGGGTCCTACGAGCAGTACTTC.

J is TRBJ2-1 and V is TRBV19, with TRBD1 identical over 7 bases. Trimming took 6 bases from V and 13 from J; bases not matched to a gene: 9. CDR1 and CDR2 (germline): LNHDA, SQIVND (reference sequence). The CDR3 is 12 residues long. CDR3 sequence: CASRGDRKNQFF. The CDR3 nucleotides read TGTGCCAGTAGGGGGGACAGAAAAAACCAGTTCTTC.

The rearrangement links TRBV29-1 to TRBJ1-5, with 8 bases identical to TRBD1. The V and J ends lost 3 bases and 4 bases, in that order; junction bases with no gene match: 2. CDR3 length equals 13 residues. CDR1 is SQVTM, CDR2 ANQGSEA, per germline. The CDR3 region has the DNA TGCAGCGTTGAGACAGGGGTGAATCAGCCCCAGCATTTT. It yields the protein CSVETGVNQPQHF. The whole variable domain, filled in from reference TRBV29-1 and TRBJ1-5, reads SAVISQKPSRDICQRGTSLTIQCQVDSQVTMMFWYRQQPGQSLTLIATANQGSEATYESGFVIDKFPISRPNLTFSTLTVSNMSPEDSSIYLCSVETGVNQPQHFGDGTRLSIL.

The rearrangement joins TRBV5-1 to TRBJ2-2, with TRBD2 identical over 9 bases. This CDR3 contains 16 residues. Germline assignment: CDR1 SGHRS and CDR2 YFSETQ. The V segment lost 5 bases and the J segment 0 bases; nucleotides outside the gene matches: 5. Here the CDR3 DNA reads TGCGCCAGCAGTTTGACTAGCGGATCGAACACCGGGGAGCTGTTTTTT. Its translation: CASSLTSGSNTGELFF. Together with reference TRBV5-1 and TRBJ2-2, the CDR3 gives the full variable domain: KAGVTQTPRYLIKTRGQQVTLSCSPISGHRSVSWYQQTPGQGLQFLFEYFSETQRNKGNFPGRFSGRQFSNSRSEMNVSTLELGDSALYLCASSLTSGSNTGELFFGEGSRLTVL.